One sample yielded the 29 T cell receptor beta chains listed below, sequenced in a study of cytomegalovirus exposure and HLA in healthy donors (dated by TCRdb to the late 2010s). Library preparation employed the immunoSEQ multiplex PCR assay. For the multiplex PCR, a mixture combining 60 forward primers for TCR Vbeta segments and 13 reverse primers for TCR Jbeta segments was used. The immuneACCESS repertoire file appears here via TCRdb, limited to in-frame rearrangements. These files lack a portion of the clones; in checked studies, under half of the deficit traces to unresolved V genes, and the cause of the others is not known. The sample table records under 200,000 clones; under 85% of these occur just once. The top ten clones comprise around 1.5% of the sample. The sequenced material came from PBMCs. The receptors were sampled from a woman in her 30s in good health and CMV-seronegative.

The gene calls are TRBV4-2 and TRBJ1-1; D is unclear. CDR1 and CDR2 from the germline V gene are LGHNA and YNFKEQ. V lost 4 bases to trimming and J lost 3 bases, with 12 bases between them. CDR3 length: 14 amino acids. The CDR3 DNA reads as TGTGCCAGCAGCCGCGCGTTTGAGGACACTGAAGCTTTCTTT. Translated: CASSRAFEDTEAFF.

Note on this clone: One end of the junction varies from germline; a read error may be responsible. The chain has TRBV2 and TRBJ2-4; 9 nucleotides align to TRBD1. Germline CDR1 reads SNHLY; CDR2 reads FYNNEI. The CDR3 runs 14 residues. DNA for the CDR3: TGTGCCAGCAGAGAAGCTGGACAGGGGATCATTCAGTACTTC. The encoded protein is CASREAGQGIIQYF.

The table lists this clone with a count of one. The chain employs TRBV18 and TRBJ2-7, with D uncertain. TRBJ2-1 matches the DNA end more closely, so the J call is doubtful. The CDR3 is 12 residues long. The germline gives CDR1 KGHSH, CDR2 LQKENI. For the CDR3, the DNA is TGTGCCAGCTCACCTTCGAGCGATGAGCAGTTCTTC. Its protein product is CASSPSSDEQFF.

V and J are TRBV7-9 and TRBJ1-3; maybe TRBD1 (5 bases). Per germline, CDR1 SEHNR and CDR2 FQNEAQ (reference sequence). Trimming shortened V by 1 base and J by 4 bases, and 14 bases separated the two germline ends. The CDR3 totals 16 residues. CDR3 in DNA: TGTGCCAGCAGCTTAGTTCGGGGGATCTCAGGAAACACCATATATTTT. Encoded protein: CASSLVRGISGNTIYF.

The gene calls are TRBV18 and TRBJ2-4, with a possible D match to TRBD1 (5 bases). Trimming removed 3 bases at V and 8 bases at J, with 14 bases between. The length of the CDR3 is 14 residues. CDR1 is KGHSH, CDR2 LQKENI, per germline. CDR3 DNA sequence: TGTGCCAGCTCACCTGCCAGGGATGGGTACATTCAGTACTTC. This codes for CASSPARDGYIQYF.

The chain uses TRBV20-1 and TRBJ1-1, with D possibly being TRBD1 (6 bases). V lost 6 bases and J lost 5, with 10 bases in between. In germline, CDR1 is DFQATT, CDR2 SNEGSKA (reference sequence). The CDR3 extends over 11 amino acids. As DNA, the CDR3 is TGCAGTGCGCTGGGACAAACTGAAGCTTTCTTT. Its translation: CSALGQTEAFF.

CDR3 amino acids: CASSLAGSYEQYF. In DNA form, the CDR3 reads TGTGCCAGCAGCCTTGCCGGGAGCTACGAGCAGTACTTC. V is TRBV14 and J is TRBJ2-5; tentative D call: TRBD2 (6 bases). TRBJ2-7 explains the end of the DNA better; the J call may be wrong. The length of the CDR3 is 13 residues. Germline V gene data show CDR1 as SGHDN and CDR2 as FVKESK.

The chain has TRBV7-6 and TRBJ2-5; D is perhaps TRBD2 (5 bases). Trimming pared 9 bases from V and 1 base from J, leaving 9 bases between. CDR1 and CDR2 (germline): SGHVS, FNYEAQ. This CDR3 has 12 residues. The CDR3 sequence: CASGLSQETQYF. The CDR3 DNA follows: TGTGCCAGTGGACTGTCCCAAGAGACCCAGTACTTC.

CDR3 DNA: TGTGCCAGCAGTCCCTTCGGGGTGACGGTACTCAATTCACCCCTCCACTTT. Translating gives CASSPFGVTVLNSPLHF. V and J are TRBV9 and TRBJ1-6; D call uncertain. The germline CDR1 and CDR2 sequences are SGDLS and YYNGEE. The germline V and J ends were trimmed by 5 bases and 7 bases, with 22 bases remaining between them. This CDR3 is built from 17 residues.

The chain has TRBV5-4 and TRBJ1-6; D is unresolved. There are 14 residues in the CDR3. V gave up 0 bases and J gave up 9 bases, with 10 bases separating them. The germline V gene has CDR1 SGHNT and CDR2 YYREEE (reference sequence). CDR3 sequence (DNA): TGTGCCAGCAGCTTGGGAGAGGTTGGTTCACCCCTCCACTTT. Its translation is CASSLGEVGSPLHF.

The chain has TRBV6-5 and TRBJ2-1; the D gene is possibly TRBD2 (6 bases). V was trimmed by 4 bases and J by 13 bases, leaving 14 bases between them. The CDR3 runs to 12 residues. Germline V gene lookup returns CDR1 MNHEY and CDR2 SVGAGI. Here the CDR3 reads CASSWTGDFQFF. In DNA form, the CDR3 reads TGTGCCAGCAGTTGGACGGGGGACTTCCAGTTCTTC.

This clone was found a few times. The rearrangement uses TRBV2 and TRBJ2-2; tentatively, D is TRBD2 (6 bases). The CDR3 covers 15 residues. Per the germline V gene, CDR1 is SNHLY and CDR2 is FYNNEI. V lost 6 bases and J 3 bases, leaving 14 bases between the germline ends. The CDR3 DNA reads TGTGCCAGCAGAACTAGCTTAAGGGACACCGGGGAGCTGTTTTTT. Its protein product is CASRTSLRDTGELFF.

The genes are TRBV7-9 and TRBJ2-3; no reliable D call. The CDR3 is made up of 13 amino acids. Trimming pared 2 bases from V and 8 bases from J, leaving 11 bases between. In germline, CDR1 is SEHNR, CDR2 FQNEAQ (reference sequence). The CDR3 nucleotides read TGTGCCAGCAGCTTACTCAATGGCGGTACGCAGTATTTT. Amino acids: CASSLLNGGTQYF.

The chain combines TRBV30 with TRBJ1-2, with TRBD1 matching 7 bases. The CDR3 is made up of 11 amino acids. V was pared by 5 bases and J by 8 bases, with 5 bases of the junction left unmatched. The germline V gene encodes CDR1 GTSNPN and CDR2 SVGIG (reference sequence). In nucleotides, the CDR3 is TGTGCCTGGTCCCAGGGGGACGGCTACACCTTC. Protein sequence: CAWSQGDGYTF.

The J gene is TRBJ2-3, the V gene TRBV27; perhaps TRBD2 as D (6 bases). Trimming pared 4 bases from V and 3 bases from J, leaving 14 bases between. This CDR3 contains 15 residues. The germline V gene has CDR1 MNHEY and CDR2 SMNVEV (reference sequence). The CDR3 DNA reads TGTGCCAGCAGTTCGAGGGGAGGTGGGACAGATACGCAGTATTTT. This gives the protein CASSSRGGGTDTQYF.

The chain carries TRBV15 and TRBJ1-5; TRBD1 matches at 9 bases. CDR1 is LNHNV and CDR2 is YYDKDF in the germline V gene (reference sequence). The V segment lost 5 bases and the J segment 3 bases; nucleotides outside the gene matches: 8. The CDR3 has 16 residues. The CDR3 reads CATSPGQGSPNQPQHF. The CDR3 DNA follows: TGTGCCACCAGCCCGGGACAGGGAAGCCCCAATCAGCCCCAGCATTTT.

The V gene is TRBV5-6, the J gene TRBJ2-5, with 9 bases matching TRBD1. Germline V CDR1 and CDR2: SGHDT, YYEEEE. V was clipped by 3 bases and J by 5 bases; unmatched bases: 2. The CDR3 loop spans 13 amino acids. The CDR3 reads CASSWTGVETQYF. The CDR3 coding sequence is TGTGCCAGCAGCTGGACAGGGGTTGAGACCCAGTACTTC.

The gene calls are TRBV20-1 and TRBJ1-2; D gene ambiguous. Trimming pared 3 bases from V and 3 bases from J, leaving 5 bases between. CDR3 length: 11 residues. CDR1 and CDR2 (germline): DFQATT, SNEGSKA (reference sequence). CDR3 loop: CSASNYYGYTF. The CDR3 DNA sequence: TGCAGTGCTAGCAATTACTATGGCTACACCTTC.

In its sample, this clone was seen a few times. The gene calls are TRBV29-1 and TRBJ2-1; 12 bases agree with TRBD1. CDR1 and CDR2 (germline): SQVTM, ANQGSEA. The ends lost 7 bases at V and 6 bases at J; junction bases unmatched: 7. The CDR3 runs 14 residues. The CDR3 protein is CSGDGGQGANEQFF. In nucleotides, the CDR3 is TGCAGCGGTGACGGGGGACAGGGGGCCAATGAGCAGTTCTTC.

V usage is TRBV19 and J usage is TRBJ1-1; no firm D call. The germline V gene has CDR1 LNHDA and CDR2 SQIVND (reference sequence). The CDR3 runs 15 residues. The V gene lost 5 bases and the J gene lost 1 base, with 14 bases spanning the gap. CDR3 sequence: CASSLPFTRNTEAFF. The CDR3 DNA is TGTGCCAGTAGTCTTCCATTCACTCGGAACACTGAAGCTTTCTTT.

CDR3 region: CASSPATGFEETQYF. The CDR3 DNA is TGTGCCAGCTCCCCTGCTACCGGGTTCGAAGAGACCCAGTACTTC. The V call is TRBV18, the J call TRBJ2-5, with no clear D. This CDR3 is built from 15 residues. Germline V gene lookup returns CDR1 KGHSH and CDR2 LQKENI. Trimming shortened V by 6 bases and J by 3 bases, and 17 bases separated the two germline ends.

The chain employs TRBV6-6 and TRBJ2-7; 10 nucleotides match TRBD2. J was trimmed by 4 bases and V by 2 bases; bases with no gene match: 5. The germline gives CDR1 MNHNY, CDR2 SVGAGI (reference sequence). CDR3 length: 15 residues. The CDR3 DNA sequence: TGTGCCAGCAGTTACGGGCTAGCGGGGGTATACGAGCAGTACTTC. Residues: CASSYGLAGVYEQYF.

The chain has TRBV6-5 and TRBJ2-5; TRBD2 is a possible D gene (7 bases). This CDR3 has 14 amino acids. Germline V gives CDR1 MNHEY, CDR2 SVGAGI. V lost 7 bases and J lost 5, with 17 bases in between. The DNA of the CDR3 is TGTGCCAGCACTGGGGGGGCCGGTTGGGAGACCCAGTACTTC. Its translation: CASTGGAGWETQYF.

V usage is TRBV10-3 and J usage is TRBJ1-5, with 8 nucleotides matching TRBD1. This CDR3 is 13 amino acids long. V was clipped by 6 bases and J by 5 bases; unmatched bases: 3. CDR1 is ENHRY and CDR2 is SYGVKD in the germline V gene. In DNA form, the CDR3 reads TGTGCCATCAGGGACAGGGAGGATCAGCCCCAGCATTTT. It encodes CAIRDREDQPQHF.

The chain carries TRBV18 and TRBJ2-3; TRBD2 agrees at 10 bases. V lost 1 base to trimming and J lost 1 base; unmatched junction nucleotides: 2. Germline V lookup: CDR1 KGHSH, CDR2 LQKENI. This CDR3 region has 16 residues. CDR3 DNA: TGTGCCAGCTCACCACTCAGCGGGGGGGGCACAGATACGCAGTATTTT. Residues: CASSPLSGGGTDTQYF.

V and J are TRBV5-1 and TRBJ2-1; 12 bases agree with TRBD2. The CDR3 totals 17 residues. From germline, CDR1 is SGHRS and CDR2 YFSETQ. The V and J ends lost 1 base and 5 bases, in that order; junction bases with no gene match: 7. This CDR3 is CASSLRGSSGGDNEQFF. The CDR3 DNA follows: TGCGCCAGCAGCTTGAGAGGGTCTAGCGGGGGGGACAATGAGCAGTTCTTC.

V and J are TRBV5-8 and TRBJ1-1, with D tentatively TRBD1 (6 bases). Between the trimmed V and J ends, which lost 4 bases and 10 bases, there was a span of 20 bases. The CDR3 has 14 amino acids. The germline V gene has CDR1 SGHTS and CDR2 YDEGEE. The CDR3: CASSLTGDRKGAFF. CDR3 sequence (DNA): TGTGCCAGCAGCCTGACAGGAGATCGGAAGGGAGCTTTCTTT.

The chain has TRBV19 and TRBJ1-1; maybe TRBD1 (5 bases). With 5 bases removed from V and 5 bases from J, the gap between germline ends came to 18 bases. The germline V gene has CDR1 LNHDA and CDR2 SQIVND (reference sequence). The CDR3 contains 15 residues. In DNA, the CDR3 is TGTGCCAGTAGTGATTCGGGTAGGGGTTGGACTGAAGCTTTCTTT. Protein product: CASSDSGRGWTEAFF.

In this sample, this clone turned up a few times. V gene TRBV6-1 combines with J gene TRBJ1-2, with D maybe TRBD1 (6 bases). Per the germline V gene, CDR1 is MNHNS and CDR2 is SASEGT. Trimming removed 4 bases at V and 10 bases at J, with 19 bases between. The CDR3 sequence is 14 residues long. CDR3 protein: CASSVGARQDDYTF. For the CDR3, the DNA is TGTGCCAGCAGTGTAGGGGCTAGACAGGATGACTACACCTTC.